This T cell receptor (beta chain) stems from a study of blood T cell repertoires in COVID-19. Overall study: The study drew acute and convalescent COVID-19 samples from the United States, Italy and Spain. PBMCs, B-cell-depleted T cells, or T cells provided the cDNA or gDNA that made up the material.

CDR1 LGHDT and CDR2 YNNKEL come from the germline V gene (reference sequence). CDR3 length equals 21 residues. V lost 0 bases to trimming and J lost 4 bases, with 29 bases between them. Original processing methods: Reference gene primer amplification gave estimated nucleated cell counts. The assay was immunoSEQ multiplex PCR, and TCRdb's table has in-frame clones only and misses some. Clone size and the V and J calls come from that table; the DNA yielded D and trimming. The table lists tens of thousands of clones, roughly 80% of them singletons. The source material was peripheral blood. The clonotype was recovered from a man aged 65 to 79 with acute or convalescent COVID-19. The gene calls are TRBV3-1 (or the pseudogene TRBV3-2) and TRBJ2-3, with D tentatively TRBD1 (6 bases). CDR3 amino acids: CASSQEATGIYHESRSDTQYF. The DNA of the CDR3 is TGTGCCAGCAGCCAAGAGGCCACAGGGATTTACCATGAATCCCGATCAGATACGCAGTATTTT.